This T cell receptor beta chain was profiled in a study of OX40 agonist ivuxolimab in advanced cancers. About the research overall: Clinicians treated patients with ivuxolimab, an agonistic anti-OX40 (CD134) antibody. Three patients had partial responses: one hepatocellular carcinoma, two cutaneous melanoma.

The J segment lost 6 bases and the V segment lost 4 bases, leaving 8 bases of the junction unmatched. CDR1 and CDR2 (germline): LNHNV, YYDKDF (reference sequence). This CDR3 spans 15 amino acids. Repertoires were generated with immunoSEQ multiplex PCR, while TCRdb's copy carries only in-frame clones and drops some. The sample lists 66,000 or so clones, over 80% occurring once. This sequence joins TRBV15 and TRBJ1-1, with 10 bases matching TRBD1. Sequencing was performed on CD4+ or CD8+ T cells sorted from blood, taken in a trial of the OX40 agonist ivuxolimab. The TCR was taken from an adult with an advanced solid tumor such as melanoma, head and neck, liver or kidney cancer. CDR3 residues: CATSIRQGAGAEAFF. The DNA of the CDR3 is TGTGCCACCAGCATCCGACAGGGGGCTGGCGCTGAAGCTTTCTTT.